This record looks at one TCR beta chain sequence and its context. Its antigen is unidentified. These data belong to a study of long-term antiretroviral therapy in people with HIV. A v3.0 immunoSEQ assay was performed at survey level. Clones were sequenced by immunoSEQ multiplex PCR, and TCRdb holds only the in-frame ones, with some missing. The sample yields tens of thousands of clones, over 75% seen once. Notes on the study in general: Clones with expansion before ART led the repertoire at all time points.

Only United States sites treated participants with HIV. DNA was extracted from approximately 1-10 million thawed cryopreserved PBMC. V shed 3 bases and J 1 base; nucleotides not matched to a gene: 5. CDR3 length equals 15 residues. Germline V gives CDR1 SGHAT, CDR2 FQNNGV. V is TRBV11-2 and J is TRBJ2-7; 8 bases fit TRBD2. The receptor comes from a woman in her 30s with HIV. The sample was unsorted PBMCs, taken 1.1 years before starting antiretroviral therapy. In nucleotides, the CDR3 is TGTGCCAGCAGCTTGTGGGCTAGCGGGTCCTACGAGCAGTACTTC. It encodes CASSLWASGSYEQYF.